This T cell receptor (beta chain) was found in a study of T-cell memory formation after mild COVID-19. Study-wide context: Largely donor-specific sequence clusters came from two donors.

TCR alpha and TCR beta cDNA libraries with sample barcodes and UMIs came from 5'RACE using constant-segment primers. TCRdb processed the 5' RACE reads anew with MiXCR; each CDR3 protein has one entry. The sample has 350,000 to 500,000 distinct CDR3 sequences; roughly 18% are singletons. Findings of the study overall: Mainly CM and EM harbored the contracting CD4+ clones; mainly EMRA harbored the CD8+ ones. Clones that contracted from day 15 to 85 were balanced CD4/CD8, while later expanders leaned CD4+.

The CDR3 consists of 14 residues. The V segment lost 1 base and the J segment 2 bases; nucleotides outside the gene matches: 2. Germline CDR1 is SGHKS and CDR2 is YYEKEE (reference sequence). This clonotype was counted ten times or more. What it binds is unknown. The material sequenced was PBMCs or a T cell subset sorted from them (not recorded which). This TCR was sampled from a man aged 18 to 35 who had mild COVID-19 (a few samples of this study predate the infection). Cell type and time point are not known. The V gene is TRBV5-5, the J gene TRBJ2-5; 7 bases map to TRBD1. CDR3 residues: CASSLMGQQETQYF. CDR3 sequence (DNA): TGTGCCAGCAGCTTGATGGGACAGCAAGAGACCCAGTACTTC.